The 13 T cell receptor beta chains given below trace back to one sample, sequenced in a study of T-cell reconstitution after alpha-beta-depleted transplantation in children. Using unique molecular identifiers, the investigators prepared the TCRbeta library. TCRdb fed the PCR reads into MiXCR, producing one record per CDR3 protein. The data hold about 690,000 distinct CDR3 sequences, with roughly 15% observed a single time. The material sequenced was PBMCs from the stem cell graft donor, taken from the stem cell graft. These receptors all come from a human donor who donated a stem cell graft to a child with acute myeloid leukemia.

This clonotype was seen at least ten times. The chain joins TRBV5-6 to TRBJ2-1; D could derive from TRBD1 or TRBD2 (5 bases each). The CDR3 is 13 residues long. V was shortened by 4 bases and J by 6 bases, with 11 bases between the two germline ends. Germline V lookup: CDR1 SGHDT, CDR2 YYEEEE. The CDR3 region is CASSPRGVNEQFF. The CDR3, as DNA: TGTGCCAGCAGCCCTCGAGGGGTCAATGAGCAGTTCTTC.

The table lists this clonotype with many counts. The chain carries TRBV18 and TRBJ2-7, with D tentatively TRBD1 or TRBD2 (6 bases each). Germline V lookup: CDR1 KGHSH, CDR2 LQKENI. The CDR3 covers 14 residues. V was trimmed by 3 bases and J by 4 bases, leaving 13 bases between them. CDR3 in amino acids: CASSPSRGGYEQYF. The CDR3 bases are TGTGCCAGCTCACCGTCCAGGGGAGGATACGAGCAGTACTTC.

This clonotype was seen only a few times. This chain uses TRBV28 with TRBJ1-2; D is perhaps TRBD1 (6 bases). Trimming shortened V by 5 bases and J by 5 bases, and 18 bases separated the two germline ends. From germline, CDR1 is MDHEN and CDR2 SYDVKM. The CDR3 is 15 amino acids. CDR3: CASSLSRGRRYGYTF. In DNA, the CDR3 is TGTGCCAGCAGTCTGTCCCGGGGGCGCCGGTATGGCTACACCTTC.

The V gene is TRBV7-6, the J gene TRBJ2-4, with D possibly matching TRBD2 (6 bases). This CDR3 contains 12 residues. Germline assignment: CDR1 SGHVS and CDR2 FNYEAQ. The ends were cut back, 5 bases at V and 9 bases at J, with 11 bases in the middle. In nucleotides, the CDR3 is TGTGCCAGCAGCGCCCAGGGAGGCATTCAGTACTTC. Translation gives CASSAQGGIQYF.

This CDR3 is CASSRTDYYEQYF. CDR3 DNA sequence: TGTGCCAGCAGCCGGACAGATTACTACGAGCAGTACTTC. This chain links TRBV7-2 with TRBJ2-7, with D perhaps TRBD1 (6 bases). The germline V gene has CDR1 SGHTA and CDR2 FQGNSA. The CDR3 has 13 amino acids. V was pared by 5 bases and J by 3 bases, with 11 bases between.

This clonotype turned up a few times. The chain links TRBV29-1 to TRBJ2-1; 8 nucleotides align to TRBD2. Germline V gene data show CDR1 as SQVTM and CDR2 as ANQGSEA. V shed 8 bases and J 9 bases; nucleotides not matched to a gene: 9. The CDR3 has 12 residues. CDR3 loop: CSIRTGGGEQFF. CDR3 coding DNA: TGCAGCATCAGGACCGGGGGGGGTGAGCAGTTCTTC.

This clonotype was observed at least ten times. This chain links TRBV20-1 with TRBJ2-5; 7 bases match TRBD2. In germline, CDR1 is DFQATT, CDR2 SNEGSKA (reference sequence). The trim removed 5 bases at V and 3 bases at J, leaving 12 bases unmatched. There are 15 residues in the CDR3. Here the CDR3 DNA reads TGCAGTGCTCAGAGGCCGGGACTACTCGAAGAGACCCAGTACTTC. Its protein is CSAQRPGLLEETQYF.

This clonotype was seen ten or more times. V and J are TRBV20-1 and TRBJ2-2; D is possibly TRBD2 (7 bases). CDR3 length: 15 residues. Trimming left V 5 bases short and J 4 bases short, with 17 bases between. Germline CDR1 DFQATT, CDR2 SNEGSKA (reference sequence). CDR3 sequence reads: CSAYKRGGVTGELFF. The CDR3 coding sequence is TGCAGTGCTTATAAAAGGGGGGGCGTCACCGGGGAGCTGTTTTTT.

This clonotype was recorded at least ten times. The chain carries TRBV18 and TRBJ2-5; 9 bases are a match to TRBD2. From germline, CDR1 is KGHSH and CDR2 LQKENI. V shed 2 bases, J shed 1 base, and the junction held 5 bases outside the gene matches. CDR3 size: 16 residues. The CDR3 protein is CASSPITSGFQETQYF. CDR3 nucleotides: TGTGCCAGCTCACCAATCACTAGCGGGTTCCAAGAGACCCAGTACTTC.

The chain is built from TRBV7-2 and TRBJ2-7; D could derive from TRBD1 or TRBD2 (6 bases each). This CDR3 has 15 amino acids. Germline V lookup: CDR1 SGHTA, CDR2 FQGNSA. Trimming took off 1 base at V and 3 bases at J, with 13 bases between the two ends. The CDR3: CASSLEGGLLYEQYF. In DNA form, the CDR3 reads TGTGCCAGCAGCTTAGAGGGGGGTCTCCTCTACGAGCAGTACTTC.

As regards this clonotype: A much larger clone lies one base from this, so it may be a read error. The gene calls are TRBV20-1 and TRBJ2-3; 10 bases agree with TRBD2. The CDR3 extends over 18 amino acids. CDR1 and CDR2 from the germline V gene are DFQATT and SNEGSKA (reference sequence). The CDR3 nucleotides read TGCTGTGCTAGAGATGGGAAGCGGGGGGGCCTCGAGACAGATACGCAGTATTTT. Protein: CCARDGKRGGLETDTQYF.

This clonotype has a count of ten or more. V and J are TRBV12-3 or TRBV12-4 and TRBJ1-5; D ambiguous. V dropped 3 bases and J dropped 3 bases, with 6 bases sitting between them. The CDR3 contains 13 residues. The CDR3 region has the DNA TGTGCCAGCAGTTTTGCGATCAATCAGCCCCAGCATTTT. Protein product: CASSFAINQPQHF.

This clonotype has at least ten counts. The chain employs TRBV5-1 and TRBJ2-1; D may be TRBD1 or TRBD2 (6 bases each). The CDR3 sequence is 11 residues long. Germline CDR1 and CDR2: SGHRS and YFSETQ. The V end lost 4 bases, the J end lost 9 bases, and 8 bases lay between the germline ends. The CDR3 DNA follows: TGCGCCAGCAGCGGGGGGCTTGAGCAGTTCTTC. The encoded protein is CASSGGLEQFF.